This entry concerns a single T cell receptor beta chain. Its recognized antigen is unknown. Per-nucleotide qualities are absent, and no much larger clonotype sits a single base away. Sequencing took place on an Illumina HiSeq 2500. TCR beta libraries were prepared by quantitative 5'-RACE with molecular barcodes. Regarding the original processing steps: To identify disease-linked TCR variants, a new computational method was used, one built on a probabilistic model of VDJ rearrangement. The raw public data were reprocessed by TCRdb itself: fastp quality trimming at Q25, MiXCR clonotype calling, in-frame beta chains only. When rows share a CDR3 protein, they turn into one entry using the most common DNA and genes. TCRdb, not the original authors, processed these V and J calls. For this sample there are some 270,000 distinct CDR3 sequences; about 18% appear just once. Together, the top ten hold 25% to 40% of the sample.

The sample originates from a study of CD8 T cells in ankylosing spondylitis (TCRdb year 2017). About the investigation overall: To find TCR variants linked to disease, the study profiled T cell receptor beta repertoires in ankylosing spondylitis patients and healthy donors. The full study cohort was made up of approximately 27 ankylosing spondylitis patients and over 90 healthy donors. Samples of peripheral blood were taken, and for ankylosing spondylitis patients, synovial fluid was collected as well. Study-level results and caveats: The disease-linked clones were reported to be significantly enriched in matched synovial fluid samples from ankylosing spondylitis patients. A TCR beta motif of roughly 8 highly homologous amino acid variants appeared characteristic of blood from ankylosing spondylitis patients. Some of the motif variants had been reported before in the synovial fluid and blood of reactive arthritis patients, a finding that suggests common disease-initiation mechanisms. In peripheral blood, the disease-linked clones were found at relatively low frequencies and had a CD8+ phenotype.

As encoded in the germline V gene (reference sequence), CDR1 is PRHDT while CDR2 is FYEKMQ. A distance of 4 bases separates the germline ends of V and J, which lose 3 bases and 7 bases respectively. The cysteine opens and the phenylalanine closes a CDR3 of 12 amino acids. Just the 36-base CDR3 DNA is kept, in frame starting at base 1. This chain is built from TRBV13 and TRBJ1-6; too little of a D gene remains to name it. The specimen sequenced was blood, either unsorted or a sorted T cell fraction (not recorded which). This TCR was recovered from a male donor with ankylosing spondylitis or in good health (not recorded which). This receptor has the CDR3 CASSFPNSPLHF. The DNA sequence is given as TGTGCCAGCAGCTTTCCCAATTCACCCCTCCACTTT.